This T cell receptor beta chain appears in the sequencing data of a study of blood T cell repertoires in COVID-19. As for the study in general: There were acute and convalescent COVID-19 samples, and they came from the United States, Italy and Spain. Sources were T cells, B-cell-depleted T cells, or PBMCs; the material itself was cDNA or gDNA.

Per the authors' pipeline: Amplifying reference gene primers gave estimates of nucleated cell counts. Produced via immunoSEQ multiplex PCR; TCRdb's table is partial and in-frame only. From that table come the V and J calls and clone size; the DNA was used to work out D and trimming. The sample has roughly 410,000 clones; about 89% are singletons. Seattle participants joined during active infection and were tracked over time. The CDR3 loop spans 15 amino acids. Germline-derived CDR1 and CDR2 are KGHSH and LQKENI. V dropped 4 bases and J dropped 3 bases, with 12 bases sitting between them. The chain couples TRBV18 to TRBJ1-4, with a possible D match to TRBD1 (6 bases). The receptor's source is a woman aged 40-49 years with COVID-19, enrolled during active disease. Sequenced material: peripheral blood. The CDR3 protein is CASSRSGVANEKLFF. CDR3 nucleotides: TGTGCCAGCTCACGTTCAGGGGTAGCTAATGAAAAACTGTTTTTT.